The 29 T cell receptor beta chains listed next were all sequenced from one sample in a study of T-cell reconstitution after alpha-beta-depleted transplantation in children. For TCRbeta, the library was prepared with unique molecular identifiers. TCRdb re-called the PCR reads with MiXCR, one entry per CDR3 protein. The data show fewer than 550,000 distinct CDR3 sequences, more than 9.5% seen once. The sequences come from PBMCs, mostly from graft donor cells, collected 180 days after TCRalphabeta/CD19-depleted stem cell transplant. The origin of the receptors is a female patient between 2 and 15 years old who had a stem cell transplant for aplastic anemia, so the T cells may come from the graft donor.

CDR3 nucleotide sequence: TGTGCCAGCAGCTTACTAGGCCGGGCCCGAAGCGATGAAGCTTTCTTT. Translating gives CASSLLGRARSDEAFF. The V call is TRBV7-2, the J call TRBJ1-1; D is undetermined. V was pared by 2 bases and J by 7 bases, with 20 bases between. This CDR3 has 16 amino acids. CDR1 is SGHTA and CDR2 is FQGNSA in the germline V gene.

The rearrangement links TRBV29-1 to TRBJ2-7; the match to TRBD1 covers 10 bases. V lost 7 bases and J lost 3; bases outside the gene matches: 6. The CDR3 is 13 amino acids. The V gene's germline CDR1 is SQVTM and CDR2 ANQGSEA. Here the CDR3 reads CSAEGTGDYEQYF. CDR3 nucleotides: TGCAGCGCCGAGGGGACAGGGGACTACGAGCAGTACTTC.

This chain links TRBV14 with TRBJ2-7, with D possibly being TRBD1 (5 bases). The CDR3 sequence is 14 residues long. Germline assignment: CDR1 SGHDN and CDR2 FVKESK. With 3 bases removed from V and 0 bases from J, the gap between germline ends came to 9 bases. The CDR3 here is CASSQGPNSYEQYV. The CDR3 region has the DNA TGTGCCAGCAGCCAGGGGCCAAACTCCTACGAGCAGTACGTC.

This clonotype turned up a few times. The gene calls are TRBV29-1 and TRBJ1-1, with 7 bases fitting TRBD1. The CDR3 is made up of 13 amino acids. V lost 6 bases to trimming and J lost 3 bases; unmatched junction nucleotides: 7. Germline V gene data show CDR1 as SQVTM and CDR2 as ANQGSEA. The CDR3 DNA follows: TGCAGCGTCAGGTCGGGACAGTACACTGAAGCTTTCTTT. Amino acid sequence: CSVRSGQYTEAFF.

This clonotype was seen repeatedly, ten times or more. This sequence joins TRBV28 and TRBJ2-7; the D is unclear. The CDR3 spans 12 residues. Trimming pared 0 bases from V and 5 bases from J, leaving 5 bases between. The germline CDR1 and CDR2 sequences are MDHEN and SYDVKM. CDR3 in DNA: TGTGCCAGCAGTTTATGGGGGAACGAGCAGTACTTC. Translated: CASSLWGNEQYF. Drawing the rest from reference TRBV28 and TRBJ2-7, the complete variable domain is DVKVTQSSRYLVKRTGEKVFLECVQDMDHENMFWYRQDPGLGLRLIYFSYDVKMKEKGDIPEGYSVSREKKERFSLILESASTNQTSMYLCASSLWGNEQYFGPGTRLTVT.

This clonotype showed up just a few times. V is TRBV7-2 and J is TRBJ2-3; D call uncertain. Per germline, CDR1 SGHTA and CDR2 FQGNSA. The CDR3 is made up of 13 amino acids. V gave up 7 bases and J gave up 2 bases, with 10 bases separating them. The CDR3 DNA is TGTGCCAGCACCAGGTGGGCCACAGATACGCAGTATTTT. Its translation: CASTRWATDTQYF.

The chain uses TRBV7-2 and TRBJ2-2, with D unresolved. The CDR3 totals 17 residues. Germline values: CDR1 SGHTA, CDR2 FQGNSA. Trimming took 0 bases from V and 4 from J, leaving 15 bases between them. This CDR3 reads CASSLASVRRFTGELFF. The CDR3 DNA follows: TGTGCCAGCAGCTTAGCCTCGGTCCGTAGATTCACCGGGGAGCTGTTTTTT.

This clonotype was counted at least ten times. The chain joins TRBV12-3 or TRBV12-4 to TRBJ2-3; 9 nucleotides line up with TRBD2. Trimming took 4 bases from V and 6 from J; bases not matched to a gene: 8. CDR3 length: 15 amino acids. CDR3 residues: CASSSPGLAGDTQYF. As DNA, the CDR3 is TGTGCCAGCAGTTCTCCGGGACTAGCAGGGGATACGCAGTATTTT.

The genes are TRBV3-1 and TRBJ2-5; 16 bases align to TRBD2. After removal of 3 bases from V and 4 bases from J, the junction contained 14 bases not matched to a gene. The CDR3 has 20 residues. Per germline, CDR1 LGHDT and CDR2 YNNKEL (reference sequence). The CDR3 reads CASSQHPGTSGRARGETQYF. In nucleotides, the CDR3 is TGTGCCAGCAGCCAGCATCCCGGGACTAGCGGGAGGGCCCGGGGAGAGACCCAGTACTTC.

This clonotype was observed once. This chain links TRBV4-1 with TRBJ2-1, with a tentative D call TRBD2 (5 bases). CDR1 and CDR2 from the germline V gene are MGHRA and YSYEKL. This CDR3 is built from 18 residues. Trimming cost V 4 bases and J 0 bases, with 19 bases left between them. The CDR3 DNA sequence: TGCGCCAGCAGCCGGGTGGAGAGCCCTAGCTACTCCTACAATGAGCAGTTCTTC. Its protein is CASSRVESPSYSYNEQFF.

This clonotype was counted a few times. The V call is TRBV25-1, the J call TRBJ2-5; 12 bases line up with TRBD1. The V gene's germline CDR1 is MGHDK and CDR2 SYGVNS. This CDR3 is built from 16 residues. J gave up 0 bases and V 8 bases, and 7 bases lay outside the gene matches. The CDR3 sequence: CASQGQGAKYQETQYF. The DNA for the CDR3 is TGTGCCAGCCAGGGACAGGGGGCTAAATACCAAGAGACCCAGTACTTC.

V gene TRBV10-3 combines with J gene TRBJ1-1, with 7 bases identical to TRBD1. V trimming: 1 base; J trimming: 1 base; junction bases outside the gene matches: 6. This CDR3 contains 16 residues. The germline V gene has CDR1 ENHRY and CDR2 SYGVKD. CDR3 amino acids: CAISELGYRGNTEAFF. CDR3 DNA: TGTGCCATCAGTGAGTTAGGGTACAGGGGGAACACTGAAGCTTTCTTT.

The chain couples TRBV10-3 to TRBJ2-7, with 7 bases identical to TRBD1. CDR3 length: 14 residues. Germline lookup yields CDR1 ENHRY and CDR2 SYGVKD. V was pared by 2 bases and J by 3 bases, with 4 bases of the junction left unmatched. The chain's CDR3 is CAISEPDRFYEQYF. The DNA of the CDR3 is TGTGCCATCAGTGAGCCGGACAGGTTCTACGAGCAGTACTTC.

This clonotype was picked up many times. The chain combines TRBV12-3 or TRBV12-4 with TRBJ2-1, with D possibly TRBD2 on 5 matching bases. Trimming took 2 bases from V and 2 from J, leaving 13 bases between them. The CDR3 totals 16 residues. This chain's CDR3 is CASSLTPAATYNEQFF. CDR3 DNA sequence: TGTGCCAGCAGTTTAACCCCAGCGGCCACCTACAATGAGCAGTTCTTC.

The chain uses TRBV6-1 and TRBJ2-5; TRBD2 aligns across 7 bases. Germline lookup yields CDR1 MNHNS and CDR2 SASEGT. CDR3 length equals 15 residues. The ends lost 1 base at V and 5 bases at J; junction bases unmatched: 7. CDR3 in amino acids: CASSEGGGRTETQYF. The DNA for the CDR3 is TGTGCCAGCAGTGAAGGGGGCGGGAGAACGGAGACCCAGTACTTC.

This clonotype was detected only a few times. CDR3 amino acids: CASSPFSGNGYNEQFF. In DNA, the CDR3 is TGTGCCAGCAGCCCATTTAGCGGGAACGGGTACAATGAGCAGTTCTTC. The V call is TRBV7-8, the J call TRBJ2-1, with 8 positions matching TRBD2. Germline loops: CDR1 SGHVS, CDR2 FQNEAQ. V trimming: 5 bases; J trimming: 4 bases; junction bases outside the gene matches: 10. The CDR3 runs 16 residues.

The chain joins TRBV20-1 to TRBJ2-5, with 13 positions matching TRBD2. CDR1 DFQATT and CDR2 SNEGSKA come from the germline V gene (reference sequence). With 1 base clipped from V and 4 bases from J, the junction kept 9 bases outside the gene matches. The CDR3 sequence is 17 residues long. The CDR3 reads CSARVDILAGGTETQYF. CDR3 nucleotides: TGCAGTGCTAGAGTGGACATACTAGCGGGAGGGACAGAGACCCAGTACTTC.

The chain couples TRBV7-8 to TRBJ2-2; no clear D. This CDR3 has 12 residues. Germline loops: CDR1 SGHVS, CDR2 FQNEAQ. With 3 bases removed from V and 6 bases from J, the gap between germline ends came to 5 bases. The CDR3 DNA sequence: TGTGCCAGCAGCTTTTGGGCCGGGGAGCTGTTTTTT. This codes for CASSFWAGELFF.

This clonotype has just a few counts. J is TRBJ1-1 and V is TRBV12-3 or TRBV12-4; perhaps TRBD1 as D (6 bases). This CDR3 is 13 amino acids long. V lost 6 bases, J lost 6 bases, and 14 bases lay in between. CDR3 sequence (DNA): TGTGCCAGCAGAACAGGGATTATCGCTGAAGCTTTCTTT. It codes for CASRTGIIAEAFF.

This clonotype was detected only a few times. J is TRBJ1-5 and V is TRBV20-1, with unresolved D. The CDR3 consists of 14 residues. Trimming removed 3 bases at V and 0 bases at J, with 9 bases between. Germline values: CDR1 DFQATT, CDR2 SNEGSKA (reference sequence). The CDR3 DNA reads TGCAGTGCTAGGGGCCATCATAGCAATCAGCCCCAGCATTTT. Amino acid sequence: CSARGHHSNQPQHF.

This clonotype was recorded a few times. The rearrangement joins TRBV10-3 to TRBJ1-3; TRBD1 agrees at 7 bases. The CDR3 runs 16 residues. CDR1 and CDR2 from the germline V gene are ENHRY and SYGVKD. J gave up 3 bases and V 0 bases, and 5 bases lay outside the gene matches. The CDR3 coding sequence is TGTGCCATCAGTGAGTCGGGACAGATCGTTGGAAACACCATATATTTT. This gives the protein CAISESGQIVGNTIYF.

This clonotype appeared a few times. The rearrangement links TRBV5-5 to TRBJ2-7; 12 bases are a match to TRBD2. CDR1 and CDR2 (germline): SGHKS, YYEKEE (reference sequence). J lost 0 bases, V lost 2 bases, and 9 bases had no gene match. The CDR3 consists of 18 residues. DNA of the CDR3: TGTGCCAGCAGCTTACGTCAACTAGCGGGAGGTGACTCCTACGAGCAGTACGTC. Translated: CASSLRQLAGGDSYEQYV.

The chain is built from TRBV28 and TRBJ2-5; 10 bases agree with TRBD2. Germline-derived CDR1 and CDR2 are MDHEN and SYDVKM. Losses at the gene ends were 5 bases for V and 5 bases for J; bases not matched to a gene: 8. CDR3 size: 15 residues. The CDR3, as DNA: TGTGCCAGCAGTCCTCTAGCGGGAGAGGATGAGACCCAGTACTTC. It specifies CASSPLAGEDETQYF.

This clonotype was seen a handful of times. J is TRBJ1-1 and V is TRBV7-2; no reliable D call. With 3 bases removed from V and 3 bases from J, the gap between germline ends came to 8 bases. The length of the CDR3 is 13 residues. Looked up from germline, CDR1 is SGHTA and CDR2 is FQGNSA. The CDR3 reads CASSFYGYTEAFF. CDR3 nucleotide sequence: TGTGCCAGCAGCTTTTACGGGTACACTGAAGCTTTCTTT. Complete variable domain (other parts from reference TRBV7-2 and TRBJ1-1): GAGVSQSPSNKVTEKGKDVELRCDPISGHTALYWYRQSLGQGLEFLIYFQGNSAPDKSGLPSDRFSAERTGGSVSTLTIQRTQQEDSAVYLCASSFYGYTEAFFGQGTRLTVV.

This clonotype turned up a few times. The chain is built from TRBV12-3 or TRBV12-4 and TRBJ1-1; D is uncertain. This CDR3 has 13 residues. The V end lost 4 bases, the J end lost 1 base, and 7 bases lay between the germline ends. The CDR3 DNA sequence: TGTGCCAGCAGTTGGCCCGCGAACACTGAAGCTTTCTTT. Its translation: CASSWPANTEAFF.

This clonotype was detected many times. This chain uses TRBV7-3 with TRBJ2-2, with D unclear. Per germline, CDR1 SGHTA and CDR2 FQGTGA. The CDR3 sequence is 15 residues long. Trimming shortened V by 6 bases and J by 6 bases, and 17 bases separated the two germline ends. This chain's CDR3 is CASRSQWEGPGELFF. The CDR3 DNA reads TGTGCCAGCAGAAGTCAATGGGAAGGACCCGGGGAGCTGTTTTTT. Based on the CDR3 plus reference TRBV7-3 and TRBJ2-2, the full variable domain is GAGVSQTPSNKVTEKGKYVELRCDPISGHTALYWYRQSLGQGPEFLIYFQGTGAADDSGLPNDRFFAVRPEGSVSTLKIQRTERGDSAVYLCASRSQWEGPGELFFGEGSRLTVL.

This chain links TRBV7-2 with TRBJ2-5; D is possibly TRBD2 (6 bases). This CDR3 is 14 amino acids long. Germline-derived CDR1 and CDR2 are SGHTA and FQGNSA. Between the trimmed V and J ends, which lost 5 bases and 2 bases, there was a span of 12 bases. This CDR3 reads CASSRLAPQETQYF. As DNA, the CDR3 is TGTGCCAGCAGCCGTCTAGCGCCTCAAGAGACCCAGTACTTC.

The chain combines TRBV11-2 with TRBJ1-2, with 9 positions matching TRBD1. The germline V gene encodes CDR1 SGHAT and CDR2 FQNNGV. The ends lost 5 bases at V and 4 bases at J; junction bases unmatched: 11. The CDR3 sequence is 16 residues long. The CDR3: CASSRGQGPYSYGYTF. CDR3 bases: TGTGCCAGCAGCCGAGGACAGGGGCCCTACTCCTATGGCTACACCTTC.

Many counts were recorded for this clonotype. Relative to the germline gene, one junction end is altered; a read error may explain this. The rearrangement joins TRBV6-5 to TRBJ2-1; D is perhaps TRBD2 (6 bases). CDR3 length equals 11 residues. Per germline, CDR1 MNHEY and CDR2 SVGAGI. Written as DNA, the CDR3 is TGTGCCAGCAGTTATGGAGGGGTCTCGGTCTTC. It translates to CASSYGGVSVF.